The rows below give T cell receptor beta chains drawn from one sample of a study of OX40 agonist ivuxolimab in advanced cancers. The table came from immunoSEQ multiplex PCR; TCRdb's copy has only in-frame clones and leaves some out. The sample includes some 15,000 clones, less than 90% of them seen just once. The material was CD4+ or CD8+ T cells sorted from blood, obtained in a trial of the OX40 agonist ivuxolimab. These receptors originate from an adult with an advanced solid tumor such as melanoma, head and neck, liver or kidney cancer. The CDR3 runs from the conserved cysteine through the conserved F or W. The D gene is left open where the match is weak. The size field is filled for only some rows; it gives once, few, many or a size class.

J,V,length,D,size,DNA,CDR3
TRBJ1-1,TRBV6-1,14,.,.,TGTGCCATCCTGGGGGGGGGCTGGAACACTGAAGCTTTCTTT,CAILGGGWNTEAFF
TRBJ1-5,TRBV28,13,.,.,TGTGCCAGCAGTTTCGGGGAGAATCAGCCCCAGCATTTT,CASSFGENQPQHF
TRBJ2-7,TRBV28,13,.,.,TGTGCCAGCAGGGGCGGGACAGCCTACGAGCAGTACTTC,CASRGGTAYEQYF
TRBJ1-5,TRBV19,17,TRBD1,.,TGTGCCAGTAGTATAAGGGGGACAGCTTCGAGCAATCAGCCCCAGCATTTT,CASSIRGTASSNQPQHF
TRBJ2-2,TRBV27,16,TRBD1,once,TGTGCCAGCAAGCCCCCGGGACAGTCCTACACCGGGGAGCTGTTTTTT,CASKPPGQSYTGELFF
TRBJ2-2,TRBV27,14,.,.,TGTGCCAGCAGTTATGCTAGAGGCACCGGGGAGCTGTTTTTT,CASSYARGTGELFF
TRBJ2-5,TRBV27,19,TRBD2,.,TGTGCCAGCAGTCTAAGTGGCCCCAGGGTGGGACTAGCGGGACAGACCCAGTACTTC,CASSLSGPRVGLAGQTQYF
TRBJ1-1,TRBV11-1,15,TRBD1,.,TGTGCCAGCAGCCAAAACAGGGGCGCCAACACTGAAGCTTTCTTT,CASSQNRGANTEAFF
TRBJ1-1,TRBV19,15,.,.,TGTGCCAGTAATGTGGGCTCGAAATCAAACACTGAAGCTTTCTTT,CASNVGSKSNTEAFF
TRBJ2-7,TRBV19,13,.,.,TGTGCCAGTAGCGCGGGGAGAAGCTACGAGCAGTACTTC,CASSAGRSYEQYF
TRBJ2-2,TRBV6-5,14,TRBD1,.,TGTGCCAGCAACAGGGGGCGTCGAACCGGGGAGCTGTTTTTT,CASNRGRRTGELFF
TRBJ1-1,TRBV7-2,15,.,.,TGTGCCAGCAGCTTAGGAGGCACACTGAACACTGAAGCTTTCTTT,CASSLGGTLNTEAFF
TRBJ2-7,TRBV6-5,11,.,.,TGTGCCAGCAGTTACGGCCCCAAGCAGTACTTC,CASSYGPKQYF
TRBJ2-5,TRBV5-4,14,.,.,TGTGCCAGCAGCTTTGGGCAGGGCCAAGAGACCCAGTACTTC,CASSFGQGQETQYF
TRBJ1-4,TRBV29-1,17,TRBD1,.,TGCAGCGCCTGGGACAGGGAGACGGGTATGGCTAATGAAAAACTGTTTTTT,CSAWDRETGMANEKLFF
TRBJ2-4,TRBV5-4,14,TRBD2,.,TGTGCCAGCAGCTATAGCGGGAGTGCAAACATTCAGTACTTC,CASSYSGSANIQYF
TRBJ2-2,TRBV19,15,TRBD1,.,TGTGCCAGTAGGGGGGACAGGCAGAACACCGGGGAGCTGTTTTTT,CASRGDRQNTGELFF
TRBJ1-1,TRBV27,13,.,.,TGTGCCAGCCGGCCGGGGGGCAGGTCTGAAGCTTTCTTT,CASRPGGRSEAFF
TRBJ1-2,TRBV23-1,15,.,.,TGCGCCAGCAGTCAAGGATACATACCTAACTATGGCTACACCTTC,CASSQGYIPNYGYTF
TRBJ2-5,TRBV5-1,14,TRBD1,.,TGCGCCAGCAGCCAACAGACAGGGGGCGAGACCCAGTACTTC,CASSQQTGGETQYF
TRBJ2-2,TRBV15,17,.,.,TGTGCCACCAGCAGAGCTCGTGGCCAGGGTCGGGCCGGGGAGCTGTTTTTT,CATSRARGQGRAGELFF
TRBJ1-6,TRBV30,14,.,.,TGTGCCTGGAGTGTAACAGGGAGTTACTCACCCCTCCACTTT,CAWSVTGSYSPLHF
TRBJ1-2,TRBV10-3,15,.,.,TGTGCCATCAGTGAGTCAGGGGAACAGACCTATGGCTACACCTTC,CAISESGEQTYGYTF
TRBJ2-7,TRBV28,15,.,.,TGTGCCAGCAGTTTAGGAGCCGGGATCGCCTACGAGCAGTACTTC,CASSLGAGIAYEQYF
TRBJ1-2,TRBV2,15,.,.,TGTGCCAGCAGTGATGAGACACCGGAATTCTATGGCTACACCTTC,CASSDETPEFYGYTF
TRBJ2-7,TRBV28,14,TRBD1,.,TGTGCCAGCAGTTTATATCCAGGGGGCTACGAGCAGTACTTC,CASSLYPGGYEQYF
TRBJ2-7,TRBV9,17,TRBD1,few,TGTGCCAGCAGCGAGGGACAGGAGTTCTACAGCTCCTACGAGCAGTACTTC,CASSEGQEFYSSYEQYF
TRBJ1-1,TRBV9,15,TRBD1,.,TGTGCCAGCAGCCCCCGTTCGACAGGGGACACTGAAGCTTTCTTT,CASSPRSTGDTEAFF
TRBJ2-2,TRBV7-2,18,TRBD2,.,TGTGCCAGCAGCTTTCGGACCGGGACTAGCGGGATAACCGGGGAGCTGTTTTTT,CASSFRTGTSGITGELFF
TRBJ1-2,TRBV6-1,15,TRBD1,once,TGTGCCAGCAGTGAAAGGGGGGACAGTCCTTATGGCTACACCTTC,CASSERGDSPYGYTF
TRBJ2-5,TRBV7-9,13,.,.,TGTGCCAGCAGCCTCTGGGGGGAAGAGACCCAGTACTTC,CASSLWGEETQYF
TRBJ1-1,TRBV23-1,13,.,.,TGCGCCAGCAGTCTCCATTTCAGGAACGAAGCTTTCTTT,CASSLHFRNEAFF
TRBJ2-3,TRBV14,15,TRBD2,.,TGTGCCAGCAGCTTACTAGCGGGAAGCACAGATACGCAGTATTTT,CASSLLAGSTDTQYF
TRBJ2-7,TRBV5-4,15,.,.,TGTGCCAGCAGCTTGGATAAGTTTCCGGCCTACGAGCAGTACTTC,CASSLDKFPAYEQYF
TRBJ2-3,TRBV30,12,.,.,TGTGCCTGGTCGGTGAGCACAGATACGCAGTATTTT,CAWSVSTDTQYF
TRBJ1-5,TRBV15,16,.,.,TGTGCCACCACCTACGGGGGAGTCTATAGCAATCAGCCCCAGCATTTT,CATTYGGVYSNQPQHF
TRBJ1-5,TRBV19,15,TRBD1,.,TGTGCCAGTAGCCCGGGACAGTCTAGCAATCAGCCCCAGCATTTT,CASSPGQSSNQPQHF
TRBJ2-5,TRBV28,19,TRBD2,.,TGTGCCAGCAGCCCTTTACGCCGACGGGGACTAGCAAACCAAGAGACCCAGTACTTC,CASSPLRRRGLANQETQYF
TRBJ2-1,TRBV7-8,15,TRBD1,.,TGTGCCAGCAGCCTAAGGGACAGTTCCTACAATGAGCAGTTCTTC,CASSLRDSSYNEQFF
TRBJ2-1,TRBV19,16,TRBD2,once,TGTGCCAGTAGTAGATCTAGCGGGAGTTACGACAATGAGCAGTTCTTC,CASSRSSGSYDNEQFF
TRBJ2-6,TRBV29-1,14,.,.,TGCAGCGTTGGGGACCTCTCTGGGGCCAACGTCCTGACTTTC,CSVGDLSGANVLTF
TRBJ2-7,TRBV27,15,TRBD2,.,TGTGCCAGCAGTTTATTTCTAGCGGGTCCCTACGAGCAGTACTTC,CASSLFLAGPYEQYF
TRBJ2-4,TRBV11-2,13,.,.,TGTGCCAGCAGCTTAGATAGGTTAGACATTCAGTACTTC,CASSLDRLDIQYF